This TCR beta chain was obtained from a study of blood T cell repertoires in COVID-19. Study-wide context: Whether acute or convalescent, the COVID-19 samples came from the United States, Italy and Spain. T cells, B-cell-depleted T cells, or PBMCs provided the cDNA or gDNA that served as material.

The CDR3 has 17 residues. The ends lost 4 bases at V and 0 bases at J; junction bases unmatched: 5. The germline CDR1 and CDR2 sequences are KGHDR and SFDVKD. In the source study's methods: Researchers report that nucleated cell counts were estimated from reference gene primer amplification. The protocol was immunoSEQ multiplex PCR, while the TCRdb copy is restricted to in-frame clones and leaves out a portion. The DNA gave D and trimming, while V, J and clone size come from that table. This repertoire shows approximately 150,000 clones, roughly 88% found once; its top ten account for approximately 5%.

This clonotype originated in a young man with COVID-19, enrolled during active disease. Sequencing was performed on peripheral blood. This chain links TRBV24-1 with TRBJ2-7; 13 bases line up with TRBD2. CDR3 protein: CATSDPGLAGNSYEQYF. The CDR3, as DNA: TGTGCCACCAGTGACCCGGGACTAGCGGGAAACTCCTACGAGCAGTACTTC.